This T cell receptor (beta chain) was observed in a study of CD8+CD57+ T cells in acquired aplastic anemia. Study-wide background: Average DNA yield from sorted CD4+ and CD8+ cells was about 3 ug.

The template used for profiling TCR beta VDJ and CDR3 was genomic DNA. TCRdb re-analysed the reads in MiXCR, keeping a single row per CDR3 protein. The sample has around 430,000 distinct CDR3 sequences, less than 35% seen once; the top ten hold about 0.8%. Patients sequenced had flow cytometry evidence of CD8+CD57+ cell expansion. Severe acquired aplastic anemia was diagnosed in all patients. Patients were treatment-naive when blood was sampled. For this clonotype: No antigen is known for it.

Findings and limits, study-wide: No significant patient-versus-control difference appeared in CD8+ Simpson's diversity.

Sequences were obtained from sorted CD4+, CD8+, or CD8+CD57+ T cells (not recorded which) from PBMCs. This TCR was recovered from a human donor with aplastic anemia.

The CDR3 nucleotides read TGTGCCGGCCTCGACGGCACCTACAATGAGCAGTTCTTC. Amino acid sequence: CAGLDGTYNEQFF. V and J are TRBV6-1 and TRBJ2-1, with no clear D. CDR1 is MNHNS and CDR2 is SASEGT in the germline V gene. The CDR3 is made up of 13 amino acids. The V end lost 11 bases, the J end lost 2 bases, and 13 bases lay between the germline ends.